A selection of T cell receptor beta chains follows, all from one sample in a study of follicular helper T cells after annual influenza vaccination. Profiled with immunoSEQ multiplex PCR; TCRdb holds only in-frame clones, not every one. Of some 14,000 clones detected, about 77% appear once; the ten largest clones hold 0.35% to 0.55%. The specimen was CXCR5- memory CD4+ T cells sorted from blood, collected on the day of influenza vaccination. These receptors all come from an adult who received the influenza vaccine. Both conserved end residues are trimmed from each CDR3. D genes are given only for firm matches. The size entry is marked missing in some rows and otherwise reads once, few, many or a size class.

v_call clone_size d_call cdr3_aa
TRBV18 - TRBD2 ASSQGTSGKETQY
TRBV5-4 few TRBD2 ASSFDAGGYEQY
TRBV5-1 - TRBD1 ASSLLDRGEKLF
TRBV25-1 - - ASSGRTVYEQF
TRBV2 - - ASRPRGGRAEKLF
TRBV4-1 - TRBD1 ASSHPTNRGKTYNEQF
TRBV19 - - ASCLTAYNEQF
TRBV5-6 - - ASSVDQLYGYT
TRBV5-1 - - ASSLDTPLFDIQY
TRBV2 - - ASSDTGRETQY
TRBV2 - - ASRVSPNEKLF
TRBV28 - TRBD1 ASSSRTGKDVKLF
TRBV30 - - AWRERGEGVYGYT
TRBV28 - - ASSRVGGAYNEQF
TRBV28 - - ASSRTWNTEAF
TRBV4-1 few TRBD2 ASSQGAGRSGANVLT
TRBV19 once TRBD1 ASSIWGTGKAGELF
TRBV7-2 - TRBD1 ASSQLTGIYEQF
TRBV5-4 few - ASSLAGRTGELF
TRBV7-8 - - ASSLRTSYNEQF
TRBV5-1 - TRBD2 ASSSLMSGGTYNEQF
TRBV7-2 - TRBD2 ASSFSGGADNEQF
TRBV28 - - ASSPRRTYSTNEKLF
TRBV11-2 - - ASSPRLDTEAF
TRBV5-6 - - ASSLGSNNEQF
TRBV4-3 once - ASSRGDSRYEQY
TRBV18 - TRBD2 ASSLTSGGMSYEQY
TRBV5-6 - - ASSLWSAPGAQY
TRBV7-6 - - ASSSGTANQPQH
TRBV6-1 once - ASSGLVGQGLSYEQY
TRBV21-1 once - ASSTANSGYTDTQY
TRBV5-4 - - ASSLGAASTDTQY
TRBV5-1 - TRBD1 ASSRTGVSGYT
TRBV5-6 - - ASSLAGKRIRTDTQY
TRBV7-3 - TRBD2 ASSRGAGGRLEQF
TRBV7-2 - - ASSLGDSSYNSPLH
TRBV2 - - ASRKEQGNTEAF
TRBV11-2 - TRBD1 ASRTTGGGETQY
TRBV15 - - ATSRERDRNTIY
TRBV6-1 - TRBD1 ASRGQGREKLF
TRBV7-3 once TRBD2 ASSFMERGARETQY
TRBV4-1 few - ASSPGGSPYPGYGYT
TRBV13 - TRBD1 ASSFRNRGRVYEQY
TRBV5-6 once TRBD1 ASSYRTGRYYNEQF
TRBV29-1 - - SVRPLTGRSEQY
TRBV5-6 once TRBD2 ASSLRGGGASEQY
TRBV7-8 - - ASSLQNSNQPQH
TRBV10-3 once - AIKRELNTEAF
TRBV20-1 - TRBD2 SARATSAQY
TRBV7-9 few - ASSHPNQGNGYT
TRBV6-1 - - ASTKRDYTGELF
TRBV4-1 once - ASSQEAGGGREKLF
TRBV27 - - ASSSRGSGYT
TRBV5-8 - - ASSPRNGETQY
TRBV19 - - ASRTRDNEQF